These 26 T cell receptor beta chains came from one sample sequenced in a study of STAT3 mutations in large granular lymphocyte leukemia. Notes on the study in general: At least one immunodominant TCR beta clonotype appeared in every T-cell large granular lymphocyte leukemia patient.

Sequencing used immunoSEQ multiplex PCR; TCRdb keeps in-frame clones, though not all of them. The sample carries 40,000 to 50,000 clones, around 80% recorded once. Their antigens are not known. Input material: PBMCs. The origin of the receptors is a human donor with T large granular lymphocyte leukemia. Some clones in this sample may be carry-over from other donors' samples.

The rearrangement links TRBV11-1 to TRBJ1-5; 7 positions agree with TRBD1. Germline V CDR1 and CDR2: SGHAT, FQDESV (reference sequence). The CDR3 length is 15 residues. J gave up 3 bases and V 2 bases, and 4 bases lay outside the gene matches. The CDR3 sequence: CASSLNTGANQPQHF. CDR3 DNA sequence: TGTGCCAGCAGCTTAAACACAGGGGCCAATCAGCCCCAGCATTTT.

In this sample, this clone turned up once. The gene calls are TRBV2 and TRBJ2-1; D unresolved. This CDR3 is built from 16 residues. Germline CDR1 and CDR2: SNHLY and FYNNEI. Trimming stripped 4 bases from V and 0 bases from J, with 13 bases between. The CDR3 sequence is CASSGWGTSSYNEQFF. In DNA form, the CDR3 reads TGTGCCAGCAGTGGTTGGGGTACAAGCTCCTACAATGAGCAGTTCTTC.

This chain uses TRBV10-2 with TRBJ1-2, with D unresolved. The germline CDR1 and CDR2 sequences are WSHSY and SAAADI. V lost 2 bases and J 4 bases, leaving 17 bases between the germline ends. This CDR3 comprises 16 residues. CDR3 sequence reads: CASSEGPRQPAYGYTF. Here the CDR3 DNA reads TGCGCCAGCAGTGAGGGTCCCAGGCAACCAGCCTATGGCTACACCTTC.

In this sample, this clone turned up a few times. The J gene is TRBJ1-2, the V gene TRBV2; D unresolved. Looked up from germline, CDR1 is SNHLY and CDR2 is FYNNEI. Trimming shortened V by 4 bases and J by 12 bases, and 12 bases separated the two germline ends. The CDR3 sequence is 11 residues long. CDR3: CASSVVEDDTF. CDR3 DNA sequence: TGTGCCAGCAGTGTAGTAGAAGATGACACCTTC.

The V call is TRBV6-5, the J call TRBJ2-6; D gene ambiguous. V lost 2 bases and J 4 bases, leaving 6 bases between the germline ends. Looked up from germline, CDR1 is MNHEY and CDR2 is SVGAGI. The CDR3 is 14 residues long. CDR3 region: CASSYKGGANVLTF. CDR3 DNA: TGTGCCAGCAGTTACAAAGGGGGGGCCAACGTCCTGACTTTC.

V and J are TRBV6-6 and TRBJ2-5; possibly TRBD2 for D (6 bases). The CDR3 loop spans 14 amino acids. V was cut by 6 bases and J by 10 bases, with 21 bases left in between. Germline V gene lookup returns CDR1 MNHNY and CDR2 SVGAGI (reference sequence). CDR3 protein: CASSPGLSQGGQYF. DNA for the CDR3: TGTGCCAGCAGCCCGGGACTCTCTCAAGGAGGCCAGTACTTC.

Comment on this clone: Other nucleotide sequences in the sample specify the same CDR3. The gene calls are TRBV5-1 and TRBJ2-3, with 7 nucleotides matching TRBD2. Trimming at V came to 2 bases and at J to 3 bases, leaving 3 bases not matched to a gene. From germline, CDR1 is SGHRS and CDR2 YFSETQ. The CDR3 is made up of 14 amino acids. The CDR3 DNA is TGCGCCAGCAGCTTTGGGGGGGGGACAGATACGCAGTATTTT. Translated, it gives CASSFGGGTDTQYF.

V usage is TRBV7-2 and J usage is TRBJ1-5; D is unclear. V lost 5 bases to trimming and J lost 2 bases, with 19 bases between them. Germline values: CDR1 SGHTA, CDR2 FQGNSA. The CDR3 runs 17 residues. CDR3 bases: TGTGCCAGCAGCATTAAAGCCGGGTCCTTTGGCAATCAGCCCCAGCATTTT. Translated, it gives CASSIKAGSFGNQPQHF.

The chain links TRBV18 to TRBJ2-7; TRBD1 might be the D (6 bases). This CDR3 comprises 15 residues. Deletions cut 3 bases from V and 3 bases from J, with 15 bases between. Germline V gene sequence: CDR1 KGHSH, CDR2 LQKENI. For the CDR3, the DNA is TGTGCCAGCTCACCCCGGGACATGATTATCTACGAGCAGTACTTC. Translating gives CASSPRDMIIYEQYF.

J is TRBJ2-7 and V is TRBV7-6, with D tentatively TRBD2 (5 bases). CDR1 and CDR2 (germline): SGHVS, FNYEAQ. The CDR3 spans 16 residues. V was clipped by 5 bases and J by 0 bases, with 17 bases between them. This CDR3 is CASSNGPGEGSYEQYF. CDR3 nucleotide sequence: TGTGCCAGCAGCAACGGTCCCGGGGAAGGCTCCTACGAGCAGTACTTC.

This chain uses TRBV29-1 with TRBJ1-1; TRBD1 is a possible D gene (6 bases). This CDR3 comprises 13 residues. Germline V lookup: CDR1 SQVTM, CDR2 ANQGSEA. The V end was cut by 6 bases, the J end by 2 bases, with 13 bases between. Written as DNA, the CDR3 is TGCAGCGTAGTTAGGGGGGCAAACACTGAAGCTTTCTTT. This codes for CSVVRGANTEAFF.

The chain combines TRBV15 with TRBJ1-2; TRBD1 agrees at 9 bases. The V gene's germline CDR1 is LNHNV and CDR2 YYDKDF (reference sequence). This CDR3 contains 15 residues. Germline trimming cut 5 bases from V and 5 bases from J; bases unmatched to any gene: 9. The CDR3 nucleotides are TGTGCCACCAGCTTCCCCGCGACAGGGGGTTATGGCTACACCTTC. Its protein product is CATSFPATGGYGYTF.

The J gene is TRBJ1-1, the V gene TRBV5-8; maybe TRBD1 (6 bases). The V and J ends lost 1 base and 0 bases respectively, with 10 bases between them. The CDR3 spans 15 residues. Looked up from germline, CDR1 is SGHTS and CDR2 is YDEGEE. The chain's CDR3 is CASSLTGHLNTEAFF. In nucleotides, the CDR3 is TGTGCCAGCAGCTTGACGGGACATTTGAACACTGAAGCTTTCTTT.

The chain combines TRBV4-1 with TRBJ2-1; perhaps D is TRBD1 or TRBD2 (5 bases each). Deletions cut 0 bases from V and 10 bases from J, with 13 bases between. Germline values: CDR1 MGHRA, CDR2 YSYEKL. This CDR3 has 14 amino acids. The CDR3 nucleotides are TGCGCCAGCAGCCAAGAAGCGAGGGGTATCGAGCAGTTCTTC. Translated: CASSQEARGIEQFF.

CDR3 nucleotides: TGTGCCAGCAGACCACACACTTACAGGAGCATGAACACTGAAGCTTTCTTT. The encoded protein is CASRPHTYRSMNTEAFF. The chain uses TRBV28 and TRBJ1-1; D is possibly TRBD1 (5 bases). Trimming left V 6 bases short and J 0 bases short, with 20 bases between. The germline V gene encodes CDR1 MDHEN and CDR2 SYDVKM. The CDR3 contains 17 residues.

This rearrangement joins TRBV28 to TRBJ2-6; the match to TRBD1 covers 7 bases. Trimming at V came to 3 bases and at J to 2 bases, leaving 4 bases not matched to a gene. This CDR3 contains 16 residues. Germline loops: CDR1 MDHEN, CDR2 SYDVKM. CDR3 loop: CASSLTGWAGANVLTF. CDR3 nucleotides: TGTGCCAGCAGTTTGACAGGGTGGGCTGGGGCCAACGTCCTGACTTTC.

The DNA of the CDR3 is TGTGCCAGCAGTTGGGAGAGAGACACTGAAGCTTTCTTT. It yields the protein CASSWERDTEAFF. The V gene is TRBV27, the J gene TRBJ1-1; D unclear. CDR3 length: 13 amino acids. The germline CDR1 and CDR2 sequences are MNHEY and SMNVEV (reference sequence). The V and J ends lost 4 bases and 3 bases respectively, with 9 bases between them.

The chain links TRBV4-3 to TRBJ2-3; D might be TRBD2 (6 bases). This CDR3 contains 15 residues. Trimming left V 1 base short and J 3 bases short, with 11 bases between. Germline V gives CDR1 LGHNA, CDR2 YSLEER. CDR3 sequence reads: CASSQAGVRTDTQYF. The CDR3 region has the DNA TGCGCCAGCAGCCAAGCGGGGGTACGTACAGATACGCAGTATTTT.

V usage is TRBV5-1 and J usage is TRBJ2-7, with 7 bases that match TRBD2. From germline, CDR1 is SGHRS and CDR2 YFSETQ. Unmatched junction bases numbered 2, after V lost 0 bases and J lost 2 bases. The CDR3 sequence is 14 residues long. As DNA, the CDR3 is TGCGCCAGCAGCTTGGGGGGGGGAACCTACGAGCAGTACTTC. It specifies CASSLGGGTYEQYF.

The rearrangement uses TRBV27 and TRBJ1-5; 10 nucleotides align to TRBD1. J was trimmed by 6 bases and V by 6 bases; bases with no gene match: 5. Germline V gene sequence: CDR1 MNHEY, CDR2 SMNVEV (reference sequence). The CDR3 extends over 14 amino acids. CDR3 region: CASSDRGLFQPQHF. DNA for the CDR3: TGTGCCAGCAGCGACAGGGGGCTCTTTCAGCCCCAGCATTTT.

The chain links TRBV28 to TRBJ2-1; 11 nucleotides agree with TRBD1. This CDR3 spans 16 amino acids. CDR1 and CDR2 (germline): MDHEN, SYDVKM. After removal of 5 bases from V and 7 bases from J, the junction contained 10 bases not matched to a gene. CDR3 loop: CASSTPDRGRLNEQFF. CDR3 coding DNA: TGTGCCAGCAGTACCCCGGACAGGGGGCGCCTGAATGAGCAGTTCTTC.

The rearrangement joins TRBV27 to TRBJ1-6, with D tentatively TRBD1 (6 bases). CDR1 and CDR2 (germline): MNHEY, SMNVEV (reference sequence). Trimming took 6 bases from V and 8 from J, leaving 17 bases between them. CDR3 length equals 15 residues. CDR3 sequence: CASRILAGADSPLHF. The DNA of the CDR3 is TGTGCCAGCAGAATACTAGCAGGGGCTGATTCACCCCTCCACTTT.

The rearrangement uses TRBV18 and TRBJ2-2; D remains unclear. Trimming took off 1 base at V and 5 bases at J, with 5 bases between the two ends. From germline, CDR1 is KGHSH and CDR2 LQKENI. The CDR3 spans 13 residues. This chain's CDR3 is CASSPQGTGELFF. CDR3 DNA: TGTGCCAGCTCACCACAGGGTACCGGGGAGCTGTTTTTT.

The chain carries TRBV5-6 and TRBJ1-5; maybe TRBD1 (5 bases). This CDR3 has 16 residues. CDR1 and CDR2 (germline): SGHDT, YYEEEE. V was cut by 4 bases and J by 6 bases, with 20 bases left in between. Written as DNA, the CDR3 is TGTGCCAGCAGCGTCCGGGACGCCGGACGGCGTCAGCCCCAGCATTTT. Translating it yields CASSVRDAGRRQPQHF.

The CDR3 here is CASSRRGAQYNEQFF. CDR3 sequence (DNA): TGTGCCAGTAGCCGCAGGGGGGCCCAATACAATGAGCAGTTCTTC. The rearrangement links TRBV19 to TRBJ2-1; a weak D match, TRBD1 (7 bases). The CDR3 length is 15 residues. V was clipped by 6 bases and J by 4 bases, with 16 bases between them. CDR1 and CDR2 (germline): LNHDA, SQIVND (reference sequence).

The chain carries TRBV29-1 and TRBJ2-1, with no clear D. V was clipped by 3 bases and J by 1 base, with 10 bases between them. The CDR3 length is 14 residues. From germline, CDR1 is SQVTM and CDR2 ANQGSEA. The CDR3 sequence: CSVDRQHSYNEQFF. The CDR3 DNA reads TGCAGCGTTGATCGGCAGCATTCCTACAATGAGCAGTTCTTC.